Following are 28 T cell receptor beta chains from one sample sequenced in a study of response to subunit inactivated influenza vaccine. TCRdb analysed the RT-PCR reads with MiXCR anew, one entry per CDR3 protein. The table records more than 150,000 distinct CDR3 sequences, about 10% of them present only once. The starting material was CD8+ T cells sorted from PBMCs, obtained roughly 24 months after vaccination. These receptor sequences come from a man between 50 and 69 years old who received an inactivated influenza vaccine.

This clonotype was counted only a few times. The V and J genes are TRBV20-1 and TRBJ1-1, with D hard to call. The V gene lost 0 bases and the J gene lost 0 bases, with 8 bases spanning the gap. CDR1 is DFQATT, CDR2 SNEGSKA, per germline (reference sequence). This CDR3 contains 14 residues. CDR3 region: CSARDFTLNTEAFF. For the CDR3, the DNA is TGCAGTGCTAGAGATTTTACACTGAACACTGAAGCTTTCTTT.

The J gene is TRBJ2-7, the V gene TRBV10-2; 9 bases fit TRBD2. Germline CDR1 WSHSY, CDR2 SAAADI. The CDR3 totals 16 residues. The ends lost 4 bases at V and 7 bases at J; junction bases unmatched: 14. As DNA, the CDR3 is TGCGCCAGCAGTGTATTTGGTTTAGCGGGGGACCTGGAGCAGTACTTC. It codes for CASSVFGLAGDLEQYF.

A few counts support this clonotype. The chain joins TRBV6-2 or TRBV6-3 to TRBJ2-5; unclear D gene. CDR1 MNHEY and CDR2 SVGEGT come from the germline V gene. This CDR3 has 15 residues. V lost 3 bases to trimming and J lost 5 bases, with 16 bases between them. This chain's CDR3 is CASSYSYGRSETQYF. The CDR3 DNA is TGTGCCAGCAGTTATTCATACGGACGGAGCGAGACCCAGTACTTC.

At least ten counts were recorded for this clonotype. The chain carries TRBV4-3 and TRBJ1-1, with a weak D call TRBD1 (6 bases). The CDR3 has 17 amino acids. Germline V gives CDR1 LGHNA, CDR2 YSLEER. Trimming pared 0 bases from V and 4 bases from J, leaving 18 bases between. Here the CDR3 DNA reads TGCGCCAGCAGCCAAGATCGCCCAACAGGGCCCGGCACTGAAGCTTTCTTT. It yields the protein CASSQDRPTGPGTEAFF.

The table lists this clonotype with a few counts. The genes are TRBV5-6 and TRBJ1-2; 10 bases align to TRBD1. With 1 base clipped from V and 8 bases from J, the junction kept 5 bases outside the gene matches. Germline loops: CDR1 SGHDT, CDR2 YYEEEE. The CDR3 is made up of 14 amino acids. The CDR3 spells CASSLMGTGEGYTF. CDR3 nucleotide sequence: TGTGCCAGCAGCTTGATGGGGACAGGGGAAGGCTACACCTTC.

The gene calls are TRBV12-3 or TRBV12-4 and TRBJ2-1; the D call may be TRBD1 or TRBD2 (5 bases each). Trimming left V 5 bases short and J 8 bases short, with 16 bases between. The CDR3 consists of 14 residues. CDR3 nucleotide sequence: TGTGCCAGCAGTCCACTCGGGACCTTCGATGAGCAGTTCTTC. Its protein product is CASSPLGTFDEQFF.

This chain joins TRBV6-5 and TRBJ2-1; 9 nucleotides align to TRBD2. Unmatched junction bases numbered 4, after V lost 2 bases and J lost 5 bases. The CDR3 is made up of 15 amino acids. Germline loops: CDR1 MNHEY, CDR2 SVGAGI. The CDR3 nucleotides are TGTGCCAGCAGTTACCCAGCGGGGGGACACAATGAGCAGTTCTTC. This translates into CASSYPAGGHNEQFF.

The CDR3 spells CASSIVFTDTQYF. CDR3 nucleotide sequence: TGTGCCAGTAGTATTGTATTCACAGATACGCAGTATTTT. The chain links TRBV19 to TRBJ2-3; no firm D call. CDR1 LNHDA and CDR2 SQIVND come from the germline V gene (reference sequence). The germline V and J ends were trimmed by 3 bases and 2 bases, with 6 bases remaining between them. The CDR3 is made up of 13 amino acids. The full variable domain, with the rest looked up from reference TRBV19 and TRBJ2-3, is DGGITQSPKYLFRKEGQNVTLSCEQNLNHDAMYWYRQDPGQGLRLIYYSQIVNDFQKGDIAEGYSVSREKKESFPLTVTSAQKNPTAFYLCASSIVFTDTQYFGPGTRLTVL.

V and J are TRBV7-2 and TRBJ2-1, with 7 bases that match TRBD2. CDR3 length equals 16 residues. The junction had 7 bases not matched to a gene; V was cut back by 1 base and J by 4 bases. Germline values: CDR1 SGHTA, CDR2 FQGNSA. The chain's CDR3 is CASSLVSTSAYNEQFF. CDR3 DNA sequence: TGTGCCAGCAGCTTAGTCTCTACTAGCGCTTACAATGAGCAGTTCTTC.

This clonotype was seen a handful of times. The chain employs TRBV6-2 or TRBV6-3 and TRBJ2-3; 10 nucleotides agree with TRBD1. V shed 5 bases, J shed 0 bases, and the junction held 2 bases outside the gene matches. Germline V CDR1 and CDR2: MNHEY, SVGEGT. The CDR3 is made up of 15 amino acids. Here the CDR3 DNA reads TGTGCCAGCAGTGAGGGACAGGGGAGCACAGATACGCAGTATTTT. This codes for CASSEGQGSTDTQYF.

The rearrangement joins TRBV7-9 to TRBJ2-7; a possible D gene is TRBD1 (6 bases). From germline, CDR1 is SEHNR and CDR2 FQNEAQ (reference sequence). The CDR3 has 15 residues. Trimming pared 5 bases from V and 2 bases from J, leaving 16 bases between. DNA for the CDR3: TGTGCCAGCAGCCTTACCGGGACATACCCCTACGAGCAGTACTTC. Protein: CASSLTGTYPYEQYF.

This clonotype was counted only a few times. The chain links TRBV29-1 to TRBJ2-1; TRBD2 aligns across 8 bases. Unmatched junction bases numbered 17, after V lost 8 bases and J lost 8 bases. Per germline, CDR1 SQVTM and CDR2 ANQGSEA. The CDR3 runs 15 residues. The CDR3 spells CSTDRSGRSRDEQFF. In nucleotides, the CDR3 is TGCAGCACCGATCGGAGCGGGAGATCAAGGGATGAGCAGTTCTTC.

This clonotype has more than one count but fewer than ten. The DNA for the CDR3 is TGTGCCAGCAGTTCCCTCCGGGACACGTCCTACGAGCAGTACTTC. Its protein is CASSSLRDTSYEQYF. The chain employs TRBV6-5 and TRBJ2-7; tentative D call: TRBD1 (6 bases). V was pared by 4 bases and J by 1 base, with 14 bases between. The length of the CDR3 is 15 residues. The germline V gene has CDR1 MNHEY and CDR2 SVGAGI.

This clonotype was counted between two and nine times. The chain employs TRBV15 and TRBJ1-1; the D is unclear. Germline loops: CDR1 LNHNV, CDR2 YYDKDF (reference sequence). The CDR3 spans 14 residues. V lost 0 bases to trimming and J lost 1 base, with 6 bases between them. Here the CDR3 reads CATSRDFKNTEAFF. The CDR3 DNA reads TGTGCCACCAGCAGAGATTTTAAGAACACTGAAGCTTTCTTT.

V is TRBV10-3 and J is TRBJ2-7, with D possibly matching TRBD1 (6 bases). V gave up 8 bases and J gave up 0 bases, with 17 bases separating them. This CDR3 spans 15 amino acids. CDR1 and CDR2 from the germline V gene are ENHRY and SYGVKD. CDR3 sequence reads: CAIGPLDRSSYEQYF. The DNA of the CDR3 is TGTGCCATCGGTCCCCTTGACAGGTCCTCCTACGAGCAGTACTTC.

This clonotype has a handful of counts. This rearrangement joins TRBV20-1 to TRBJ2-2; 10 bases match TRBD1. CDR3 size: 16 residues. The J segment lost 6 bases and the V segment lost 4 bases, leaving 11 bases of the junction unmatched. The germline V gene encodes CDR1 DFQATT and CDR2 SNEGSKA (reference sequence). The CDR3 reads CSAINSDRGLAGELFF. The CDR3 coding sequence is TGCAGTGCTATCAACTCGGACAGGGGGTTAGCCGGGGAGCTGTTTTTT.

The chain has TRBV28 and TRBJ2-1, with TRBD1 as a possible D gene (6 bases). Per the germline V gene, CDR1 is MDHEN and CDR2 is SYDVKM. The CDR3 runs 16 residues. V was shortened by 4 bases and J by 8 bases, with 21 bases between the two germline ends. The CDR3 nucleotides are TGTGCCAGCAGTTACTTATTCGTTACAGGGTCGCATGAGCAGTTCTTC. Translation gives CASSYLFVTGSHEQFF.

This clonotype has a count of ten or more. V gene TRBV7-9 combines with J gene TRBJ1-5; D perhaps matches TRBD1 (5 bases). The CDR3 has 16 amino acids. From germline, CDR1 is SEHNR and CDR2 FQNEAQ (reference sequence). V dropped 1 base and J dropped 4 bases, with 14 bases sitting between them. CDR3 amino acids: CASSLGSRAYNQPQHF. The CDR3 region has the DNA TGTGCCAGCAGCTTAGGGAGCAGGGCTTATAATCAGCCCCAGCATTTT. The whole variable domain, remainder taken from reference TRBV7-9 and TRBJ1-5, is DTGVSQNPRHKITKRGQNVTFRCDPISEHNRLYWYRQTLGQGPEFLTYFQNEAQLEKSRLLSDRFSAERPKGSFSTLEIQRTEQGDSAMYLCASSLGSRAYNQPQHFGDGTRLSIL.

This clonotype was seen only a few times. The V call is TRBV12-3 or TRBV12-4, the J call TRBJ1-1; 7 nucleotides match TRBD1. This CDR3 comprises 12 residues. The V gene end was trimmed by 6 bases and the J gene end by 6 bases; junction bases not matched to a gene: 4. CDR3 protein: CASSLGQSEAFF. CDR3 coding DNA: TGTGCCAGCAGCCTGGGACAGTCTGAAGCTTTCTTT.

The table lists this clonotype with a few counts. V and J are TRBV2 and TRBJ1-5; TRBD1 matches at 7 bases. Unmatched junction bases numbered 5, after V lost 6 bases and J lost 0 bases. This CDR3 region has 15 residues. CDR1 SNHLY and CDR2 FYNNEI come from the germline V gene. DNA for the CDR3: TGTGCCAGCAGGCGGGGACAGAATAGCAATCAGCCCCAGCATTTT. This codes for CASRRGQNSNQPQHF.

This clonotype was picked up a small number of times. The genes are TRBV11-2 and TRBJ2-7; TRBD1 matches 9 bases. Germline CDR1 reads SGHAT; CDR2 reads FQNNGV. The CDR3 spans 15 residues. J lost 6 bases, V lost 5 bases, and 11 bases had no gene match. CDR3 bases: TGTGCCAGCAGCCGAGGGACAGGGCGGAGGCGCGAGCAGTACTTC. Protein sequence: CASSRGTGRRREQYF.

This clonotype was counted only a few times. The chain has TRBV7-6 and TRBJ2-7; D is perhaps TRBD1 or TRBD2 (5 bases each). This CDR3 contains 15 residues. V was trimmed by 5 bases and J by 3 bases, leaving 17 bases between them. Germline CDR1 and CDR2: SGHVS and FNYEAQ. The CDR3 region is CASSAMPGTDYEQYF. CDR3 bases: TGTGCCAGCAGCGCAATGCCCGGGACGGACTACGAGCAGTACTTC.

This clonotype showed up just a few times. This chain uses TRBV6-1 with TRBJ2-5; 9 positions agree with TRBD1. V lost 5 bases and J lost 5; bases outside the gene matches: 12. Germline CDR1 reads MNHNS; CDR2 reads SASEGT. CDR3 length: 16 residues. In nucleotides, the CDR3 is TGTGCCAGCAGTCAGGGACAGGGCGCGGCATTGGAGACCCAGTACTTC. It encodes CASSQGQGAALETQYF.

This clonotype qualifies as medium-sized. In DNA, the CDR3 is TGTGCCAGCTCACCGATGGGGAATGAGCAGTTCTTC. It specifies CASSPMGNEQFF. The V and J genes are TRBV18 and TRBJ2-1; D remains unclear. The CDR3 spans 12 residues. Trimming pared 3 bases from V and 7 bases from J, leaving 7 bases between. From germline, CDR1 is KGHSH and CDR2 LQKENI.

In this sample, this clonotype turned up a few times. CDR3 coding DNA: TGTGCCAGCGGCCCTGGTGTCGCAGATACGCAGTATTTT. It is translated as CASGPGVADTQYF. The genes are TRBV5-6 and TRBJ2-3; D unresolved. The CDR3 is 13 amino acids. CDR1 and CDR2 from the germline V gene are SGHDT and YYEEEE. V lost 7 bases and J lost 4, with 13 bases in between.

The CDR3 sequence is CASSLVWPGAQYF. The DNA for the CDR3 is TGTGCCAGCAGTTTAGTGTGGCCAGGGGCCCAGTACTTC. The chain combines TRBV27 with TRBJ2-5, with D possibly TRBD1 on 6 matching bases. The CDR3 extends over 13 amino acids. The V and J ends lost 2 bases and 9 bases respectively, with 13 bases between them. CDR1 is MNHEY, CDR2 SMNVEV, per germline (reference sequence).

This clonotype was counted at least ten times. The J gene is TRBJ2-7, the V gene TRBV4-3; possible D gene TRBD1, 5 bases. Germline V lookup: CDR1 LGHNA, CDR2 YSLEER. The CDR3 is 15 residues long. V was shortened by 0 bases and J by 3 bases, with 12 bases between the two germline ends. This CDR3 reads CASSQDVPDIYEQYF. Written as DNA, the CDR3 is TGCGCCAGCAGCCAAGACGTTCCGGACATCTACGAGCAGTACTTC.

This chain uses TRBV7-9 with TRBJ1-5; 7 bases match TRBD1. Germline CDR1 SEHNR, CDR2 FQNEAQ (reference sequence). After removal of 1 base from V and 5 bases from J, the junction contained 8 bases not matched to a gene. The CDR3 is 16 amino acids. CDR3 amino acids: CASSLVRGSKHQPQHF. The CDR3 DNA sequence: TGTGCCAGCAGCTTAGTCAGGGGGTCGAAGCATCAGCCCCAGCATTTT.